Presented here are 29 T cell receptor beta chains from one specimen sequenced in a study of T cell responses to AZD1222 COVID-19 vaccine (dated by TCRdb to the early 2020s). The meaning of the sample's time point label: baseline before first vaccination. The receptor library was made with the immunoSEQ multiplex PCR assay. Not all clones reach the TCRdb copy of this immuneACCESS table, which keeps in-frame sequences only. Checked studies attribute under half of the gap to unresolved V genes and leave the rest unexplained. For this sample the table gives about 150,000 clones, of which about nine tenths were detected only once. The ten largest clones capture 4.5% to 6.5% of the sample. The sequencing used peripheral blood, collected on day 0 of AZD1222 vaccination. These receptor sequences come from an adult in good health.

The chain couples TRBV5-1 to TRBJ1-4, with TRBD1 as a possible D gene (5 bases). CDR1 is SGHRS and CDR2 is YFSETQ in the germline V gene. CDR3 length: 14 amino acids. V lost 0 bases and J 8 bases, leaving 11 bases between the germline ends. CDR3 bases: TGCGCCAGCAGCTTGGAAGGGGTTGGGGAAAAACTGTTTTTT. Protein sequence: CASSLEGVGEKLFF.

This chain links TRBV9 with TRBJ1-6; D possibly corresponds to TRBD1 (5 bases). CDR3 length: 15 residues. Trimming stripped 4 bases from V and 8 bases from J, with 16 bases between. Germline CDR1 reads SGDLS; CDR2 reads YYNGEE. CDR3 in DNA: TGTGCCAGCAGCCCGCGTGGGGGTTCCGATTCACCCCTCCACTTT. This codes for CASSPRGGSDSPLHF.

V gene TRBV5-1 combines with J gene TRBJ2-3; D perhaps matches TRBD2 (5 bases). The CDR3 has 13 amino acids. Germline assignment: CDR1 SGHRS and CDR2 YFSETQ. The V gene lost 3 bases and the J gene lost 0 bases, with 5 bases spanning the gap. CDR3 in DNA: TGCGCCAGCAGCTGGACTAGCACAGATACGCAGTATTTT. It is translated as CASSWTSTDTQYF. Drawing the rest from reference TRBV5-1 and TRBJ2-3, the complete variable domain is KAGVTQTPRYLIKTRGQQVTLSCSPISGHRSVSWYQQTPGQGLQFLFEYFSETQRNKGNFPGRFSGRQFSNSRSEMNVSTLELGDSALYLCASSWTSTDTQYFGPGTRLTVL.

The CDR3 loop reads CASSYRQEGTEAFF. The CDR3 DNA sequence: TGTGCCAGCAGTTACCGACAGGAGGGGACTGAAGCTTTCTTT. The rearrangement joins TRBV6-5 to TRBJ1-1, with D possibly matching TRBD1 (6 bases). This CDR3 has 14 residues. The ends were cut back, 2 bases at V and 5 bases at J, with 12 bases in the middle. Germline CDR1 MNHEY, CDR2 SVGAGI.

This chain uses TRBV12-3 or TRBV12-4 with TRBJ2-1, with no clear D. V lost 3 bases to trimming and J lost 10 bases, with 13 bases between them. The CDR3 contains 13 residues. The CDR3 DNA is TGTGCCAGCAGTTTTCGACGGGTCACAGAGCAGTTCTTC. The encoded protein is CASSFRRVTEQFF.

The rearrangement links TRBV7-9 to TRBJ2-1; D not resolved. Trimming cost V 5 bases and J 0 bases, with 11 bases left between them. The CDR3 contains 15 residues. Looked up from germline, CDR1 is SEHNR and CDR2 is FQNEAQ (reference sequence). CDR3 region: CASSRPTSSYNEQFF. For the CDR3, the DNA is TGTGCCAGCAGCCGGCCCACGAGCTCCTACAATGAGCAGTTCTTC.

The chain is built from TRBV7-3 and TRBJ1-2; D is undetermined. Germline V lookup: CDR1 SGHTA, CDR2 FQGTGA. The CDR3 spans 11 residues. Trimming removed 8 bases from V and 3 bases from J, with 7 bases in between. The CDR3 DNA follows: TGTGCCAGCGGGGATGACTATGGCTACACCTTC. Translating it yields CASGDDYGYTF.

CDR3 in DNA: TGTGCCAGCAGTTTTGGGTTGGGGGGCTCGTTTAAGTACGAGCAGTACTTC. It translates to CASSFGLGGSFKYEQYF. The V call is TRBV28, the J call TRBJ2-7; D is tentatively TRBD1 or TRBD2 (6 bases each). This CDR3 has 17 residues. The V gene's germline CDR1 is MDHEN and CDR2 SYDVKM. Trimming removed 3 bases from V and 4 bases from J, with 22 bases in between.

Only a few counts were recorded for this clone. The chain carries TRBV5-1 and TRBJ2-5, with no clear D. V lost 1 base, J lost 4 bases, and 14 bases lay in between. The CDR3 has 15 amino acids. Germline-derived CDR1 and CDR2 are SGHRS and YFSETQ. As DNA, the CDR3 is TGCGCCAGCAGCTTGACCCGGGTCTTCGGAGAGACCCAGTACTTC. Amino acids: CASSLTRVFGETQYF.

This chain joins TRBV5-1 and TRBJ1-2, with 7 bases lining up with TRBD1. The CDR3 length is 15 residues. Germline CDR1 SGHRS, CDR2 YFSETQ. V shed 5 bases and J 8 bases; nucleotides not matched to a gene: 15. CDR3: CASSLTGVQGGGYTF. CDR3 DNA: TGCGCCAGCAGTCTAACAGGGGTCCAAGGAGGAGGCTACACCTTC.

This rearrangement joins TRBV27 to TRBJ1-1; tentative D call: TRBD1 (5 bases). The germline V and J ends were trimmed by 2 bases and 4 bases, with 11 bases remaining between them. CDR3 length equals 14 residues. Germline values: CDR1 MNHEY, CDR2 SMNVEV (reference sequence). The CDR3, as DNA: TGTGCCAGCAGTTTAGGGGCGGGGACCACTGAAGCTTTCTTT. This gives the protein CASSLGAGTTEAFF.

The rearrangement uses TRBV5-1 and TRBJ2-7, with D perhaps matching TRBD1 (5 bases). V was clipped by 0 bases and J by 2 bases, with 12 bases between them. The CDR3 covers 15 residues. CDR1 is SGHRS and CDR2 is YFSETQ in the germline V gene. The CDR3 region is CASSLELGPTYEQYF. CDR3 nucleotide sequence: TGCGCCAGCAGCTTGGAGTTGGGGCCAACCTACGAGCAGTACTTC.

V gene TRBV6-1 combines with J gene TRBJ1-4; no definite D call. The CDR3 extends over 15 amino acids. Germline V gene lookup returns CDR1 MNHNS and CDR2 SASEGT. The ends were cut back, 1 base at V and 8 bases at J, with 14 bases in the middle. The CDR3 spells CASSEVIGLVEKLFF. CDR3 nucleotides: TGTGCCAGCAGTGAAGTGATAGGGTTGGTCGAAAAACTGTTTTTT.

This chain joins TRBV5-1 and TRBJ2-7; D gene unclear. Trimming stripped 0 bases from V and 5 bases from J, with 6 bases between. Looked up from germline, CDR1 is SGHRS and CDR2 is YFSETQ. The CDR3 sequence is 12 residues long. The CDR3 bases are TGCGCCAGCAGCTTGGCCGGGCACGAGCAGTACTTC. The encoded protein is CASSLAGHEQYF.

The CDR3 region is CASSEGRTYYEQYF. The CDR3 DNA follows: TGTGCCAGCAGTGAAGGGCGGACCTACTACGAGCAGTACTTC. V gene TRBV6-1 combines with J gene TRBJ2-7, with unresolved D. CDR1 is MNHNS and CDR2 is SASEGT in the germline V gene. The CDR3 runs 14 residues. V lost 1 base to trimming and J lost 3 bases, with 10 bases between them.

This chain joins TRBV7-8 and TRBJ1-1; no clear D. Trimming stripped 0 bases from V and 1 base from J, with 12 bases between. Germline V lookup: CDR1 SGHVS, CDR2 FQNEAQ. The length of the CDR3 is 16 residues. CDR3 in amino acids: CASSLANRETNTEAFF. Here the CDR3 DNA reads TGTGCCAGCAGCTTAGCCAATCGAGAGACGAACACTGAAGCTTTCTTT.

V usage is TRBV28 and J usage is TRBJ1-2, with D maybe TRBD1 (5 bases). The CDR3 consists of 14 residues. V dropped 7 bases and J dropped 4 bases, with 16 bases sitting between them. CDR1 MDHEN and CDR2 SYDVKM come from the germline V gene. The CDR3 region has the DNA TGTGCCAGCACTTCACTGCCGGGACCCTATGGCTACACCTTC. Translation: CASTSLPGPYGYTF.

This clone came up once. The V gene is TRBV12-3 or TRBV12-4, the J gene TRBJ2-1; TRBD2 might be the D (7 bases). There are 12 residues in the CDR3. V lost 10 bases, J lost 8 bases, and 15 bases lay in between. The CDR3 protein is CATTVGGDEQFF. For the CDR3, the DNA is TGTGCCACCACCGTAGGGGGGGATGAGCAGTTCTTC.

The chain couples TRBV28 to TRBJ1-5; D call uncertain. Germline CDR1 is MDHEN and CDR2 is SYDVKM. V lost 5 bases to trimming and J lost 3 bases, with 11 bases between them. This CDR3 has 14 amino acids. CDR3 in amino acids: CASSKTFPNQPQHF. The CDR3 coding sequence is TGTGCCAGCAGTAAAACCTTCCCCAATCAGCCCCAGCATTTT.

The chain couples TRBV5-1 to TRBJ1-6, with TRBD1 identical over 7 bases. The trim removed 4 bases at V and 3 bases at J, leaving 10 bases unmatched. Germline CDR1 reads SGHRS; CDR2 reads YFSETQ. CDR3 size: 17 residues. The CDR3 is CASSATGTANYNSPLHF. In nucleotides, the CDR3 is TGCGCCAGCAGCGCCACAGGGACAGCAAACTATAATTCACCCCTCCACTTT.

The CDR3 is CASSQVAGRWGPDTQYF. CDR3 bases: TGTGCCAGCAGCCAAGTAGCCGGGAGGTGGGGGCCAGATACGCAGTATTTT. The chain links TRBV3-1 (or the pseudogene TRBV3-2) to TRBJ2-3; D is perhaps TRBD2 (7 bases). Deletions cut 1 base from V and 4 bases from J, with 18 bases between. From germline, CDR1 is LGHDT and CDR2 YNNKEL (reference sequence). The CDR3 has 17 amino acids.

The chain recombines TRBV6-2 or TRBV6-3 with TRBJ2-3, with 7 bases that match TRBD2. The J segment lost 1 base and the V segment lost 0 bases, leaving 7 bases of the junction unmatched. Germline lookup yields CDR1 MNHEY and CDR2 SVGEGT. This CDR3 contains 17 residues. In DNA form, the CDR3 reads TGTGCCAGCAGTTACTCAGGAGGAAGCGGGGGCACAGATACGCAGTATTTT. Its protein is CASSYSGGSGGTDTQYF.

The chain uses TRBV28 and TRBJ1-5; no definite D call. The germline CDR1 and CDR2 sequences are MDHEN and SYDVKM. Trimming shortened V by 3 bases and J by 6 bases, and 6 bases separated the two germline ends. This CDR3 region has 12 residues. The DNA of the CDR3 is TGTGCCAGCAGTTTTCTTTCTCAGCCCCAGCATTTT. This encodes CASSFLSQPQHF.

This chain connects TRBV28 to TRBJ1-5; D perhaps matches TRBD1 (5 bases). Trimming stripped 10 bases from V and 5 bases from J, with 27 bases between. The CDR3 spans 17 residues. Germline values: CDR1 MDHEN, CDR2 SYDVKM. Here the CDR3 DNA reads TGTGCCACCTCTTTCTTAGGTCTGCGGGGAGGGGATCAGCCCCAGCATTTT. Translated, it gives CATSFLGLRGGDQPQHF.

The V and J genes are TRBV19 and TRBJ1-5; D uncertain. V was pared by 1 base and J by 4 bases, with 11 bases between. The CDR3 runs 15 residues. Germline values: CDR1 LNHDA, CDR2 SQIVND (reference sequence). CDR3 residues: CASSIVVVPNQPQHF. The CDR3 coding sequence is TGTGCCAGTAGTATAGTGGTCGTCCCTAATCAGCCCCAGCATTTT.

The rearrangement uses TRBV16 and TRBJ1-3; no reliable D call. The CDR3 is 15 residues long. From germline, CDR1 is KGHSY and CDR2 FQNENV. V lost 0 bases, J lost 1 base, and 7 bases lay in between. This chain's CDR3 is CASSQSSISGNTIYF. In nucleotides, the CDR3 is TGTGCCAGCAGCCAATCTTCTATTTCTGGAAACACCATATATTTT.

The gene calls are TRBV28 and TRBJ1-5, with 12 bases that match TRBD1. The CDR3 covers 17 residues. The germline V gene encodes CDR1 MDHEN and CDR2 SYDVKM. Trimming removed 5 bases from V and 6 bases from J; junction bases left unmatched: 11. CDR3 sequence reads: CASSDSGTGGFPQPQHF. The CDR3 nucleotides are TGTGCCAGCAGTGACAGCGGGACAGGGGGCTTTCCTCAGCCCCAGCATTTT. The variable domain in full, with the rest retrieved from reference TRBV28 and TRBJ1-5, is DVKVTQSSRYLVKRTGEKVFLECVQDMDHENMFWYRQDPGLGLRLIYFSYDVKMKEKGDIPEGYSVSREKKERFSLILESASTNQTSMYLCASSDSGTGGFPQPQHFGDGTRLSIL.

In this sample, this clone turned up once. The chain combines TRBV7-3 with TRBJ1-5, with D tentatively TRBD1 (5 bases). V was pared by 4 bases and J by 2 bases, with 6 bases between. This CDR3 region has 13 residues. The V gene's germline CDR1 is SGHTA and CDR2 FQGTGA. This CDR3 is CASSSTGNQPQHF. The CDR3 region has the DNA TGTGCCAGCAGCTCGACAGGCAATCAGCCCCAGCATTTT.

The V gene is TRBV5-1, the J gene TRBJ1-6; no clear D. V was clipped by 2 bases and J by 0 bases, with 9 bases between them. The CDR3 has 16 amino acids. Looked up from germline, CDR1 is SGHRS and CDR2 is YFSETQ. In nucleotides, the CDR3 is TGCGCCAGCAGCTTTGGAGGGAGCTCCTATAATTCACCCCTCCACTTT. Translated: CASSFGGSSYNSPLHF.